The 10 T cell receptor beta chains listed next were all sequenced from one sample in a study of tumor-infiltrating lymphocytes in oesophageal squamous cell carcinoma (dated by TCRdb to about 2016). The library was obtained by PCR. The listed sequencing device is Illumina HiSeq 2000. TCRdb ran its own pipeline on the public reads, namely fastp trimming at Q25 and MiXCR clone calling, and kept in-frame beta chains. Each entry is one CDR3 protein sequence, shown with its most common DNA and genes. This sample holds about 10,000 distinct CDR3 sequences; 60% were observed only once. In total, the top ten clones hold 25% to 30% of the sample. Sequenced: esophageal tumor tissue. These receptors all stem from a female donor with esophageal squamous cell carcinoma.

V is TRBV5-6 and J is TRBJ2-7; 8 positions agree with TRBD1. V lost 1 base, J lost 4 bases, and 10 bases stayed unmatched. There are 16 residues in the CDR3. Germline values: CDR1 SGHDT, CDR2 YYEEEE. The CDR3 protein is CASSLWTGQVFYEQYF. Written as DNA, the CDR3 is TGTGCCAGCAGCTTGTGGACGGGACAGGTGTTTTACGAGCAGTACTTC. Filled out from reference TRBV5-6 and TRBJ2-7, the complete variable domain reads DAGVTQSPTHLIKTRGQQVTLRCSPKSGHDTVSWYQQALGQGPQFIFQYYEEEERQRGNFPDRFSGHQFPNYSSELNVNALLLGDSALYLCASSLWTGQVFYEQYFGPGTRLTVT.

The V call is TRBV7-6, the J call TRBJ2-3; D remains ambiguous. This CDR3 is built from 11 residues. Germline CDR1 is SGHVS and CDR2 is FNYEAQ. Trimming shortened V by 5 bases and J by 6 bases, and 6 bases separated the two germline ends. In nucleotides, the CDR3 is TGTGCCAGCAGCCAAGGGGATACGCAGTATTTT. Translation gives CASSQGDTQYF.

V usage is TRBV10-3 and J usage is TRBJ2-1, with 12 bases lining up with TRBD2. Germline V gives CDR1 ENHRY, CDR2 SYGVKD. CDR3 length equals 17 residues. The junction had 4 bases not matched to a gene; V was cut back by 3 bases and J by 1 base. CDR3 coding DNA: TGTGCCATCAGTGACTACACTAGCGGGAGGTCCTACAATGAGCAGTTCTTC. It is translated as CAISDYTSGRSYNEQFF.

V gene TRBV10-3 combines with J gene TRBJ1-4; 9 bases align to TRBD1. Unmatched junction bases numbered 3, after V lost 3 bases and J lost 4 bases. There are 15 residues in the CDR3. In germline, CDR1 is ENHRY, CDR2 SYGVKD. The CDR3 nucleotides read TGTGCCATCAGTGACCCGGGACAGGGTAATGAAAAACTGTTTTTT. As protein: CAISDPGQGNEKLFF.

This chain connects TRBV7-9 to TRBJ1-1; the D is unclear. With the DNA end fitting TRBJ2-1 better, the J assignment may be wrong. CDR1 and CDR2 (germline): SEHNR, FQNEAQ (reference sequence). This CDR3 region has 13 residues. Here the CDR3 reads CASSLNVAYEQFF. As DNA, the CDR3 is TGTGCCAGCAGCTTAAATGTGGCCTATGAGCAGTTCTTC.

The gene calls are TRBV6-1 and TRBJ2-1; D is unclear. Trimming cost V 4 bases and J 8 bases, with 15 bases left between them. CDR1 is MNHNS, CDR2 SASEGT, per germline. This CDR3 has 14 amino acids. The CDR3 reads CASSATYSNHEQFF. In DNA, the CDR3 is TGTGCCAGCAGTGCGACCTACAGTAACCATGAGCAGTTCTTC.

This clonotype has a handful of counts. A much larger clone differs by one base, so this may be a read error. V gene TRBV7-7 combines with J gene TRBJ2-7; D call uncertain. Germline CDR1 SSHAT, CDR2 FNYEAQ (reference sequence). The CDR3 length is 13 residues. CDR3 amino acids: CASSLESNNEQYF. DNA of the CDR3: TGTGCTAGCAGCTTAGAATCCAACAATGAGCAGTACTTC.

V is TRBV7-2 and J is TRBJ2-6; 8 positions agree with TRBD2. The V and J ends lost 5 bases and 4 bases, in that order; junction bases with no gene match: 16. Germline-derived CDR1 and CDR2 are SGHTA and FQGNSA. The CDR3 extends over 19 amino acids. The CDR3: CASSISGIGFRSGANVLTF. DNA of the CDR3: TGTGCCAGCAGCATTAGCGGGATAGGCTTCCGATCCGGGGCCAACGTCCTGACTTTC.

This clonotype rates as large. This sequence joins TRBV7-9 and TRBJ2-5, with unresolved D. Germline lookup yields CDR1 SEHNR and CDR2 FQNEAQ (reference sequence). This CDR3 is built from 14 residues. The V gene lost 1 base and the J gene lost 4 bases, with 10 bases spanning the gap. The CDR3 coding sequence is TGTGCCAGCAGCTTAGACTGGCTCGGAGAGACCCAGTACTTC. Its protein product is CASSLDWLGETQYF. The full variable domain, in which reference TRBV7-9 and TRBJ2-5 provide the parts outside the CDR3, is DTGVSQNPRHKITKRGQNVTFRCDPISEHNRLYWYRQTLGQGPEFLTYFQNEAQLEKSRLLSDRFSAERPKGSFSTLEIQRTEQGDSAMYLCASSLDWLGETQYFGPGTRLLVL.

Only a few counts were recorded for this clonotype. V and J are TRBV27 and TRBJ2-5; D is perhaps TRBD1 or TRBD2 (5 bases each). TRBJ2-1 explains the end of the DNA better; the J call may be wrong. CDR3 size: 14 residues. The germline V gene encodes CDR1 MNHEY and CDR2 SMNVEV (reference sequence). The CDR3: CASSRRGADNEQFF. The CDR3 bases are TGTGCCAGCAGCCGTAGGGGAGCTGACAATGAGCAGTTCTTC.